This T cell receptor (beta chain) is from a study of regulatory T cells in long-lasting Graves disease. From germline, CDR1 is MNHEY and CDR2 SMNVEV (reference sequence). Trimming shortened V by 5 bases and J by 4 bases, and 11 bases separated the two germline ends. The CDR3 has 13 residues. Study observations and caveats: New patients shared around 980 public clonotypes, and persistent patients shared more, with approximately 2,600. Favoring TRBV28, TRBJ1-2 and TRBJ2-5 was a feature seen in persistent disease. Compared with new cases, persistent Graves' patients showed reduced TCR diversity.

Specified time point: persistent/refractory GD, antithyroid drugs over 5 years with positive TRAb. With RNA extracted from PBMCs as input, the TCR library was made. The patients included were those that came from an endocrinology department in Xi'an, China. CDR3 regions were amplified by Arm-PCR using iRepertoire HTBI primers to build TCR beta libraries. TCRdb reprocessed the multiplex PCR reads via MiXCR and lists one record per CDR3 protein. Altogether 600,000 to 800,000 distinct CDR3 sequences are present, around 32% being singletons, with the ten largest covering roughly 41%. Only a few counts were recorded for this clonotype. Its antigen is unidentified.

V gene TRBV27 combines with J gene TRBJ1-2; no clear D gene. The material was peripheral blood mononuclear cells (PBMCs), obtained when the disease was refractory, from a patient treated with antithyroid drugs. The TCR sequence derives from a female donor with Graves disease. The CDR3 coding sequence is TGTGCCAGCAGTAATTCGGCAGTCTATGGCTACACCTTC. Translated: CASSNSAVYGYTF.